The 24 T cell receptor beta chains below all came from one sample that was sequenced in a study of blood T cell repertoires in COVID-19. The repertoire was sequenced with immunoSEQ multiplex PCR; TCRdb's copy has only in-frame clones and lacks some. The data show about 85,000 clones, roughly nine tenths seen once. The sample taken for sequencing was peripheral blood. All receptors come from a man in his sixties with acute or convalescent COVID-19.

The chain recombines TRBV27 with TRBJ2-7, with a weak D call TRBD2 (6 bases). The CDR3 has 14 residues. From germline, CDR1 is MNHEY and CDR2 SMNVEV (reference sequence). Trimming took 0 bases from V and 3 from J, leaving 9 bases between them. CDR3 residues: CASSLSGGYYEQYF. DNA for the CDR3: TGTGCCAGCAGTTTATCTGGGGGGTACTACGAGCAGTACTTC.

The chain combines TRBV27 with TRBJ1-2; maybe TRBD1 (6 bases). The germline V gene encodes CDR1 MNHEY and CDR2 SMNVEV (reference sequence). The CDR3 sequence is 15 residues long. The V end was cut by 7 bases, the J end by 3 bases, with 18 bases between. The CDR3 DNA sequence: TGTGCCAGCAAGATATATACAGGGTATGACTATGGCTACACCTTC. Translation: CASKIYTGYDYGYTF.

This chain joins TRBV20-1 and TRBJ2-2; D perhaps matches TRBD2 (6 bases). Per germline, CDR1 DFQATT and CDR2 SNEGSKA (reference sequence). CDR3 size: 18 residues. Trimming took off 3 bases at V and 6 bases at J, with 26 bases between the two ends. CDR3 region: CSASGLHSGGVWSGELFF. The CDR3 region has the DNA TGCAGTGCTAGTGGATTGCATTCCGGCGGGGTGTGGTCCGGGGAGCTGTTTTTT.

The chain employs TRBV6-2 or TRBV6-3 and TRBJ1-5; 7 positions agree with TRBD1. After removal of 3 bases from V and 5 bases from J, the junction contained 7 bases not matched to a gene. Germline V gene sequence: CDR1 MNHEY, CDR2 SVGEGT. CDR3 length equals 15 residues. The CDR3 loop is CASSYTGDGDQPQHF. As DNA, the CDR3 is TGTGCCAGCAGTTATACAGGGGACGGCGATCAGCCCCAGCATTTT.

This clone was counted a single time. The chain links TRBV5-1 to TRBJ1-4; 7 bases align to TRBD1. Germline V gene data show CDR1 as SGHRS and CDR2 as YFSETQ. CDR3 length: 15 residues. V was pared by 3 bases and J by 4 bases, with 6 bases of the junction left unmatched. The CDR3 bases are TGCGCCAGCAGCTACGGGACAGCCAATAATGAAAAACTGTTTTTT. It encodes CASSYGTANNEKLFF.

The genes are TRBV30 and TRBJ2-4; TRBD1 might be the D (5 bases). Germline V gene sequence: CDR1 GTSNPN, CDR2 SVGIG (reference sequence). V was trimmed by 6 bases and J by 5 bases, leaving 20 bases between them. CDR3 length: 15 residues. Here the CDR3 DNA reads TGTGCCTGCGGGTGGGGCCCCTTAGGCCAAAACATTCAGTACTTC. Translation: CACGWGPLGQNIQYF.

This chain joins TRBV4-3 and TRBJ2-1; 7 bases map to TRBD2. With V trimmed by 4 bases and J by 7 bases, 13 bases remained unmatched. CDR3 length equals 16 residues. Germline V gene lookup returns CDR1 LGHNA and CDR2 YSLEER. Written as DNA, the CDR3 is TGCGCCAGCAGCCCCGGCGGAGCGGGGAGGTGGAATGAGCAGTTCTTC. Translating gives CASSPGGAGRWNEQFF.

This chain connects TRBV6-1 to TRBJ2-1, with D perhaps matching TRBD1 (6 bases). In germline, CDR1 is MNHNS, CDR2 SASEGT. V was trimmed by 3 bases and J by 7 bases, leaving 10 bases between them. The CDR3 length is 13 residues. For the CDR3, the DNA is TGTGCCAGCAGTGAGACAGGTAGGAATGAGCAGTTCTTC. Translation: CASSETGRNEQFF.

The rearrangement uses TRBV29-1 and TRBJ2-2; no reliable D call. CDR1 and CDR2 (germline): SQVTM, ANQGSEA. V lost 7 bases to trimming and J lost 6 bases, with 9 bases between them. CDR3 length: 11 residues. The CDR3: CSAGLAGELFF. The CDR3 DNA sequence: TGCAGCGCGGGTCTAGCCGGGGAGCTGTTTTTT.

Of note for this clone: At the DNA level, this CDR3 is encoded by other sequences in the same sample as well. The chain uses TRBV4-3 and TRBJ2-1, with 12 positions matching TRBD2. V lost 1 base, J lost 7 bases, and 2 bases stayed unmatched. CDR1 is LGHNA and CDR2 is YSLEER in the germline V gene. This CDR3 is built from 15 residues. CDR3: CASSQGTSGVNEQFF. The CDR3, as DNA: TGCGCCAGCAGCCAAGGGACTAGCGGGGTAAATGAGCAGTTCTTC.

V usage is TRBV14 and J usage is TRBJ2-3; 10 bases map to TRBD2. V dropped 4 bases and J dropped 1; count of bases not matched to a gene: 8. This CDR3 has 17 residues. Germline CDR1 is SGHDN and CDR2 is FVKESK. The CDR3: CASSLQTLAGGTDTQYF. The CDR3, as DNA: TGTGCCAGCAGCCTCCAGACCCTAGCGGGGGGCACAGATACGCAGTATTTT.

The chain employs TRBV5-1 and TRBJ2-3, with TRBD2 matching over 7 bases. Germline V lookup: CDR1 SGHRS, CDR2 YFSETQ. The CDR3 has 15 amino acids. The trim removed 4 bases at V and 1 base at J, leaving 6 bases unmatched. CDR3 DNA: TGCGCCAGCAGCCTCTACAGCGGGGGCACAGATACGCAGTATTTT. It yields the protein CASSLYSGGTDTQYF.

The J gene is TRBJ2-5, the V gene TRBV5-5; 8 nucleotides match TRBD2. The ends lost 1 base at V and 1 base at J; junction bases unmatched: 6. Germline lookup yields CDR1 SGHKS and CDR2 YYEKEE (reference sequence). The CDR3 runs 16 residues. CDR3 sequence reads: CASSLSGRGVQETQYF. As DNA, the CDR3 is TGTGCCAGCAGCTTGTCAGGGCGGGGGGTCCAAGAGACCCAGTACTTC.

This clone was recorded only once. V gene TRBV6-6 combines with J gene TRBJ2-7, with 9 bases matching TRBD1. This CDR3 contains 15 residues. The junction had 9 bases not matched to a gene; V was cut back by 7 bases and J by 2 bases. Germline lookup yields CDR1 MNHNY and CDR2 SVGAGI (reference sequence). CDR3 sequence: CASTPQGATPYEQYF. Written as DNA, the CDR3 is TGTGCCAGCACCCCACAGGGGGCAACCCCCTACGAGCAGTACTTC.

The chain couples TRBV7-2 to TRBJ2-5; 10 bases are shared with TRBD2. CDR3 size: 14 residues. Per germline, CDR1 SGHTA and CDR2 FQGNSA. The junction had 3 bases not matched to a gene; V was cut back by 4 bases and J by 4 bases. CDR3 region: CASSSQRGGETQYF. The CDR3 DNA follows: TGTGCCAGCAGCTCACAGCGGGGGGGAGAGACCCAGTACTTC.

This chain links TRBV4-2 with TRBJ2-2; 9 nucleotides agree with TRBD1. The CDR3 is made up of 18 amino acids. The germline CDR1 and CDR2 sequences are LGHNA and YNFKEQ. The V gene end was trimmed by 0 bases and the J gene end by 7 bases; junction bases not matched to a gene: 12. DNA for the CDR3: TGTGCCAGCAGCCAAGATAGGGGACAGGGACCCTCGGGCGGGGAGCTGTTTTTT. It specifies CASSQDRGQGPSGGELFF.

This chain connects TRBV4-3 to TRBJ1-2, with D maybe TRBD1 (6 bases). Germline V gene lookup returns CDR1 LGHNA and CDR2 YSLEER. With 0 bases removed from V and 6 bases from J, the gap between germline ends came to 14 bases. The CDR3 loop spans 15 amino acids. CDR3 region: CASSQDSTGYDGYTF. The CDR3 coding sequence is TGCGCCAGCAGCCAAGATAGTACAGGGTACGATGGCTACACCTTC.

This clone has a handful of counts. The rearrangement joins TRBV7-9 to TRBJ2-2; 10 bases align to TRBD2. V shed 5 bases and J 0 bases; nucleotides not matched to a gene: 9. Germline lookup yields CDR1 SEHNR and CDR2 FQNEAQ (reference sequence). The CDR3 extends over 18 amino acids. The CDR3 loop reads CASSPRLAGYSNTGELFF. The CDR3 coding sequence is TGTGCCAGCAGCCCGAGACTAGCGGGCTACTCGAACACCGGGGAGCTGTTTTTT.

Comments on this clone: Other nucleotide sequences in the sample specify the same CDR3. The rearrangement links TRBV3-1 (or the pseudogene TRBV3-2) to TRBJ1-2, with TRBD1 matching 7 bases. Germline V gene data show CDR1 as LGHDT and CDR2 as YNNKEL (reference sequence). With V trimmed by 1 base and J by 4 bases, 0 bases remained unmatched. The CDR3 length is 13 residues. CDR3: CASSQGQGYGYTF. The CDR3 DNA reads as TGTGCCAGCAGCCAAGGACAGGGCTATGGCTACACCTTC.

V is TRBV10-3 and J is TRBJ1-2, with D tentatively TRBD1 (5 bases). This CDR3 has 12 amino acids. V lost 3 bases to trimming and J lost 4 bases, with 6 bases between them. The germline V gene encodes CDR1 ENHRY and CDR2 SYGVKD. Written as DNA, the CDR3 is TGTGCCATCAGTGACCAGGGCTATGGCTACACCTTC. This translates into CAISDQGYGYTF.

This rearrangement joins TRBV28 to TRBJ2-2, with a weak D call TRBD2 (6 bases). This CDR3 comprises 13 residues. V lost 8 bases and J lost 5, with 12 bases in between. CDR1 and CDR2 (germline): MDHEN, SYDVKM. The CDR3 DNA follows: TGTGCCAGCCTCTGGGCGGGGACCGGGGAGCTGTTTTTT. Translating gives CASLWAGTGELFF.

The chain links TRBV11-2 to TRBJ1-3; weak D call: TRBD1 (6 bases). Per germline, CDR1 SGHAT and CDR2 FQNNGV. Trimming took 4 bases from V and 0 from J, leaving 10 bases between them. The CDR3 is 15 residues long. The CDR3 protein is CASSSRGLSGNTIYF. In DNA form, the CDR3 reads TGTGCCAGCAGCTCCAGGGGCCTCTCTGGAAACACCATATATTTT.

The V gene is TRBV5-1, the J gene TRBJ2-7; D possibly corresponds to TRBD1 (5 bases). This CDR3 has 14 residues. Trimming removed 0 bases at V and 6 bases at J, with 13 bases between. From germline, CDR1 is SGHRS and CDR2 YFSETQ. The CDR3 spells CASSLGQGRSEQYF. The DNA for the CDR3 is TGCGCCAGCAGCTTGGGGCAGGGAAGGAGCGAGCAGTACTTC.

This sequence joins TRBV2 and TRBJ1-2, with 7 bases fitting TRBD1. The CDR3 is made up of 13 amino acids. After removal of 8 bases from V and 8 bases from J, the junction contained 11 bases not matched to a gene. The germline V gene encodes CDR1 SNHLY and CDR2 FYNNEI. CDR3 in amino acids: CASYRQGGDGYTF. The CDR3 region has the DNA TGTGCCAGCTACCGCCAGGGGGGAGACGGCTACACCTTC.